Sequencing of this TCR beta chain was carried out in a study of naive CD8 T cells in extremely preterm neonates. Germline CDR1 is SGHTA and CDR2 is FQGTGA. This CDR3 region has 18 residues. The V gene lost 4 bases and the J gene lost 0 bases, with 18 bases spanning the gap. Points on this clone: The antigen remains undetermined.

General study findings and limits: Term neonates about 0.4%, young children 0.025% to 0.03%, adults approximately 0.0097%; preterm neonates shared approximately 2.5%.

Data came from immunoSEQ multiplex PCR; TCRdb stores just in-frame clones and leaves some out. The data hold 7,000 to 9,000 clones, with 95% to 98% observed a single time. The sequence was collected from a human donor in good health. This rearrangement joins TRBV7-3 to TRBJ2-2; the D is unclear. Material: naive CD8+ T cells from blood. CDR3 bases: TGTGCCAGCAGCTCGCAAGCTATAGATTACGCGAACACCGGGGAGCTGTTTTTT. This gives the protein CASSSQAIDYANTGELFF.